These 22 T cell receptor beta chains share one sample of origin, sequenced in a study of blood T cell dynamics during melanoma immunotherapy. Time point here: week 3, after first cycle of checkpoint inhibitor. Some clones are missing from TCRdb's copy, which holds only in-frame ones; the method was immunoSEQ multiplex PCR. The table has roughly 12,000 clones, more than 70% seen once. Here the sequenced sample was blood, taken from a patient treated with checkpoint blockade. Source of these receptors: a human donor with melanoma.

The chain recombines TRBV6-6 with TRBJ1-3; no clear D. The germline V and J ends were trimmed by 5 bases and 3 bases, with 8 bases remaining between them. Germline CDR1 and CDR2: MNHNY and SVGAGI (reference sequence). The CDR3 covers 13 residues. The CDR3 loop reads CASSNPGGNTIYF. CDR3 bases: TGTGCCAGCAGTAACCCGGGTGGAAACACCATATATTTT.

V gene TRBV5-1 combines with J gene TRBJ1-1; D is undetermined. CDR1 is SGHRS and CDR2 is YFSETQ in the germline V gene. The ends were cut back, 0 bases at V and 3 bases at J, with 6 bases in the middle. The CDR3 sequence is 13 residues long. CDR3 residues: CASSLVLDTEAFF. The CDR3 DNA reads TGCGCCAGCAGCTTGGTTCTGGACACTGAAGCTTTCTTT.

The chain's CDR3 is CSVEVGRNEQYF. The CDR3 nucleotides read TGCAGCGTTGAGGTGGGCCGGAACGAGCAGTACTTC. This chain links TRBV29-1 with TRBJ2-7, with unresolved D. CDR1 and CDR2 from the germline V gene are SQVTM and ANQGSEA. The CDR3 extends over 12 amino acids. The germline V and J ends were trimmed by 3 bases and 5 bases, with 11 bases remaining between them.

V is TRBV4-2 and J is TRBJ1-2, with unresolved D. The V and J ends lost 0 bases and 5 bases respectively, with 13 bases between them. This CDR3 contains 15 residues. The germline gives CDR1 LGHNA, CDR2 YNFKEQ. The CDR3 spells CASSQDAGNLYGYTF. The CDR3 coding sequence is TGTGCCAGCAGCCAAGATGCGGGGAACCTTTATGGCTACACCTTC.

The chain is built from TRBV19 and TRBJ2-1, with TRBD1 identical over 8 bases. Germline trimming cut 1 base from V and 7 bases from J; bases unmatched to any gene: 3. Germline CDR1 reads LNHDA; CDR2 reads SQIVND (reference sequence). The CDR3 runs to 14 residues. CDR3 DNA: TGTGCCAGTAGTATAGGCGACAGGGGAAATGAGCAGTTCTTC. It encodes CASSIGDRGNEQFF.

This sequence joins TRBV11-2 and TRBJ2-2; D not certain. V lost 5 bases and J 1 base, leaving 5 bases between the germline ends. The CDR3 has 13 amino acids. From germline, CDR1 is SGHAT and CDR2 FQNNGV. CDR3 nucleotides: TGTGCCAGCAGCCCTTTGAACACCGGGGAGCTGTTTTTT. Protein product: CASSPLNTGELFF.

This clone was seen only a few times. The chain has TRBV28 and TRBJ2-7; TRBD1 aligns across 8 bases. This CDR3 contains 13 residues. CDR1 is MDHEN, CDR2 SYDVKM, per germline. The V gene end was trimmed by 9 bases and the J gene end by 4 bases; junction bases not matched to a gene: 8. This CDR3 reads CASSGQAPYEQYF. The CDR3 DNA reads TGTGCCAGTTCGGGACAGGCCCCGTACGAGCAGTACTTC. Using reference TRBV28 and TRBJ2-7 for the parts outside the CDR3, the full variable domain is DVKVTQSSRYLVKRTGEKVFLECVQDMDHENMFWYRQDPGLGLRLIYFSYDVKMKEKGDIPEGYSVSREKKERFSLILESASTNQTSMYLCASSGQAPYEQYFGPGTRLTVT.

For the CDR3, the DNA is TGTGCCACCAGCAGGGAGTTACAGGGGGAAAAACTGTTTTTT. Protein sequence: CATSRELQGEKLFF. The rearrangement links TRBV15 to TRBJ1-4, with 7 positions matching TRBD1. The junction had 6 bases not matched to a gene; V was cut back by 3 bases and J by 8 bases. The CDR3 totals 14 residues. From germline, CDR1 is LNHNV and CDR2 YYDKDF (reference sequence).

The rearrangement links TRBV6-1 to TRBJ1-3, with D perhaps TRBD1 (5 bases). V was cut by 4 bases and J by 2 bases, with 18 bases left in between. The germline V gene has CDR1 MNHNS and CDR2 SASEGT. CDR3 length equals 17 residues. DNA for the CDR3: TGTGCCAGCAGTGCCAGGTCATGGGGCGCGACTGGAAACACCATATATTTT. It specifies CASSARSWGATGNTIYF.

V is TRBV2 and J is TRBJ2-5, with 13 bases fitting TRBD2. The CDR3 consists of 19 residues. Trimming took 2 bases from V and 2 from J; bases not matched to a gene: 11. Germline assignment: CDR1 SNHLY and CDR2 FYNNEI. The CDR3 DNA reads as TGTGCCAGCAGTGAACGACTAGGACTAGCGGGGGCAAGACAAGAGACCCAGTACTTC. Its translation: CASSERLGLAGARQETQYF.

The CDR3, as DNA: TGTGCCAGCAGCTCACAGGGGGCGCGTGGCAATCAGCCCCAGCATTTT. Encoded protein: CASSSQGARGNQPQHF. V usage is TRBV7-6 and J usage is TRBJ1-5, with 9 bases matching TRBD1. CDR3 length: 16 amino acids. With 4 bases clipped from V and 2 bases from J, the junction kept 6 bases outside the gene matches. From germline, CDR1 is SGHVS and CDR2 FNYEAQ.

The gene calls are TRBV27 and TRBJ2-1; D call uncertain. V shed 6 bases and J shed 1 base, with 4 bases lying between them. The CDR3 is 12 residues long. The germline V gene encodes CDR1 MNHEY and CDR2 SMNVEV (reference sequence). CDR3 sequence reads: CASSRSYNEQFF. For the CDR3, the DNA is TGTGCCAGCAGCCGATCCTACAATGAGCAGTTCTTC.

The chain links TRBV6-5 to TRBJ2-1; 13 bases are a match to TRBD2. The CDR3 has 16 amino acids. The V segment lost 2 bases and the J segment 7 bases; nucleotides outside the gene matches: 5. CDR1 and CDR2 from the germline V gene are MNHEY and SVGAGI. The CDR3 nucleotides are TGTGCCAGCAGTTACCTAAAGACTAGCGGGGGGAATGAGCAGTTCTTC. It translates to CASSYLKTSGGNEQFF.

The chain combines TRBV25-1 with TRBJ1-1; no clear D. Germline CDR1 and CDR2: MGHDK and SYGVNS. The CDR3 spans 12 residues. V dropped 2 bases and J dropped 5 bases, with 6 bases sitting between them. This chain's CDR3 is CASSEARTEAFF. For the CDR3, the DNA is TGTGCCAGCAGTGAAGCTCGGACTGAAGCTTTCTTT.

V gene TRBV7-8 combines with J gene TRBJ2-7; TRBD1 matches 7 bases. CDR1 is SGHVS, CDR2 FQNEAQ, per germline. The CDR3 has 14 residues. The trim removed 5 bases at V and 0 bases at J, leaving 4 bases unmatched. CDR3 loop: CASSPTGDSYEQYF. The CDR3 DNA is TGTGCCAGCAGCCCAACAGGGGACTCCTACGAGCAGTACTTC.

The chain joins TRBV27 to TRBJ1-5, with D possibly matching TRBD1 (6 bases). The ends were cut back, 6 bases at V and 0 bases at J, with 9 bases in the middle. CDR3 size: 14 residues. The germline V gene encodes CDR1 MNHEY and CDR2 SMNVEV (reference sequence). The CDR3 loop reads CASRTGNSNQPQHF. CDR3 DNA: TGTGCCAGCAGAACAGGGAATAGCAATCAGCCCCAGCATTTT.

A few counts support this clone. The rearrangement links TRBV4-3 to TRBJ1-6; D remains ambiguous. Trimming stripped 1 base from V and 4 bases from J, with 8 bases between. The CDR3 spans 15 residues. Looked up from germline, CDR1 is LGHNA and CDR2 is YSLEER. The CDR3 nucleotides read TGCGCCAGCAGCCAAGTCGCCGATTATAATTCACCCCTCCACTTT. Translation: CASSQVADYNSPLHF.

The chain links TRBV7-3 to TRBJ2-1, with 10 nucleotides matching TRBD1. The germline CDR1 and CDR2 sequences are SGHTA and FQGTGA. Unmatched junction bases numbered 3, after V lost 6 bases and J lost 1 base. The CDR3 consists of 15 residues. The CDR3 bases are TGTGCCAGCAGTCGGACAGGGGGTTCCTACAATGAGCAGTTCTTC. It translates to CASSRTGGSYNEQFF.

This clone is a singleton in its sample. The chain carries TRBV5-1 and TRBJ1-3; no firm D call. The V end lost 4 bases, the J end lost 0 bases, and 2 bases lay between the germline ends. The CDR3 sequence is 12 residues long. Germline V CDR1 and CDR2: SGHRS, YFSETQ. CDR3 DNA sequence: TGCGCCAGCAGCCCCTCTGGAAACACCATATATTTT. Protein product: CASSPSGNTIYF.

V usage is TRBV5-1 and J usage is TRBJ2-5; D is unclear. The tail of the sequence fits TRBJ2-7 better, so the J call may be wrong. The CDR3 length is 12 residues. The germline V gene encodes CDR1 SGHRS and CDR2 YFSETQ. The CDR3 DNA reads TGCGCCAGCAGCCCCGGCTCCTACGAGCAGTACTTC. As protein: CASSPGSYEQYF.

The chain joins TRBV18 to TRBJ1-2, with D perhaps TRBD1 (5 bases). Trimming removed 6 bases at V and 3 bases at J, with 17 bases between. The CDR3 covers 15 residues. Per the germline V gene, CDR1 is KGHSH and CDR2 is LQKENI. The CDR3 loop reads CASSPPSTAYYGYTF. DNA for the CDR3: TGTGCCAGCTCCCCGCCCTCGACAGCCTACTATGGCTACACCTTC.

The chain carries TRBV29-1 and TRBJ1-5; possibly TRBD1 for D (5 bases). With 4 bases removed from V and 2 bases from J, the gap between germline ends came to 9 bases. Per germline, CDR1 SQVTM and CDR2 ANQGSEA. This CDR3 has 13 amino acids. The CDR3 loop is CSVVPGRNQPQHF. CDR3 in DNA: TGCAGCGTTGTGCCGGGGCGCAATCAGCCCCAGCATTTT.